The 11 T cell receptor beta chains presented below share a single source sample, sequenced in a study of OX40 agonist ivuxolimab in advanced cancers. Here immunoSEQ multiplex PCR was the method, and the copy in TCRdb shows in-frame clones only, minus some. Here the sample spans roughly 67,000 clones, roughly 86% being singletons. The sample was CD4+ or CD8+ T cells sorted from blood, taken in a trial of the OX40 agonist ivuxolimab. These TCRs come from an adult with an advanced solid tumor such as melanoma, head and neck, liver or kidney cancer.

The chain recombines TRBV5-5 with TRBJ1-1; D gene uncertain. The CDR3 is 14 residues long. Germline V lookup: CDR1 SGHKS, CDR2 YYEKEE (reference sequence). Trimming shortened V by 0 bases and J by 0 bases, and 6 bases separated the two germline ends. The CDR3 bases are TGTGCCAGCAGCTTGGTACGGATGAACACTGAAGCTTTCTTT. Amino acid sequence: CASSLVRMNTEAFF. Full variable domain (rest looked up from reference TRBV5-5 and TRBJ1-1): DAGVTQSPTHLIKTRGQQVTLRCSPISGHKSVSWYQQVLGQGPQFIFQYYEKEERGRGNFPDRFSARQFPNYSSELNVNALLLGDSALYLCASSLVRMNTEAFFGQGTRLTVV.

This clone has a single count. The chain couples TRBV28 to TRBJ2-3; 10 bases line up with TRBD2. This CDR3 is built from 14 residues. J was trimmed by 6 bases and V by 7 bases; bases with no gene match: 7. In germline, CDR1 is MDHEN, CDR2 SYDVKM. CDR3 sequence reads: CASNKPAGGDTQYF. The CDR3 nucleotides are TGTGCCAGCAATAAGCCAGCGGGAGGGGATACGCAGTATTTT.

V and J are TRBV5-1 and TRBJ2-2, with D possibly called TRBD1 or TRBD2 (5 bases each). The germline V and J ends were trimmed by 7 bases and 6 bases, with 22 bases remaining between them. The CDR3 sequence is 16 residues long. Germline values: CDR1 SGHRS, CDR2 YFSETQ. The CDR3 region has the DNA TGCGCCAGCTCACTAACCGGGACGGGTAGATCCGGGGAGCTGTTTTTT. This codes for CASSLTGTGRSGELFF.

The V call is TRBV19, the J call TRBJ1-1, with 10 bases matching TRBD1. CDR3 length: 17 residues. CDR1 is LNHDA and CDR2 is SQIVND in the germline V gene (reference sequence). The ends lost 1 base at V and 3 bases at J; junction bases unmatched: 8. The CDR3 coding sequence is TGTGCCAGTAGTATAGGCCTTAGGGGGACAGGGGACACTGAAGCTTTCTTT. Protein product: CASSIGLRGTGDTEAFF.

This clone has just one count. The rearrangement links TRBV7-9 to TRBJ2-7; 7 positions agree with TRBD2. The germline gives CDR1 SEHNR, CDR2 FQNEAQ (reference sequence). J was trimmed by 5 bases and V by 0 bases; bases with no gene match: 7. This CDR3 region has 15 residues. The CDR3: CASSLASGIADEQYF. As DNA, the CDR3 is TGTGCCAGCAGCTTAGCCAGCGGGATAGCCGACGAGCAGTACTTC.

The rearrangement uses TRBV6-5 and TRBJ2-7, with unresolved D. This CDR3 spans 15 amino acids. Trimming cost V 6 bases and J 3 bases, with 18 bases left between them. The germline V gene encodes CDR1 MNHEY and CDR2 SVGAGI. CDR3 bases: TGTGCCAGCAGATCCTACAGCCCCCCACTCTACGAGCAGTACTTC. Translation gives CASRSYSPPLYEQYF.

The chain joins TRBV9 to TRBJ1-5; D might be TRBD1 (5 bases). Germline CDR1 and CDR2: SGDLS and YYNGEE. The CDR3 is 15 amino acids. The ends were cut back, 4 bases at V and 2 bases at J, with 13 bases in the middle. As DNA, the CDR3 is TGTGCCAGCAGCCCTTCGGGGGGAGGCAATCAGCCCCAGCATTTT. Its protein is CASSPSGGGNQPQHF.

The CDR3 DNA follows: TGCGCCAGCAGCACGGGACAGGGACGGGAAAAACTGTTTTTT. Protein: CASSTGQGREKLFF. This chain joins TRBV5-1 and TRBJ1-4; TRBD1 aligns across 9 bases. CDR1 is SGHRS, CDR2 YFSETQ, per germline. V dropped 4 bases and J dropped 8; count of bases not matched to a gene: 6. This CDR3 contains 14 residues.

The chain carries TRBV28 and TRBJ1-2, with TRBD1 identical over 9 bases. CDR3 length: 16 residues. The ends lost 5 bases at V and 7 bases at J; junction bases unmatched: 14. Germline V gives CDR1 MDHEN, CDR2 SYDVKM. The DNA of the CDR3 is TGTGCCAGCAGTCCGCCCGAACAGGGGGCATTGGGTGGCTACACCTTC. This codes for CASSPPEQGALGGYTF.

The chain uses TRBV5-1 and TRBJ2-1; TRBD2 aligns across 8 bases. J gave up 4 bases and V 0 bases, and 6 bases lay outside the gene matches. This CDR3 region has 16 residues. Germline V gene sequence: CDR1 SGHRS, CDR2 YFSETQ. CDR3: CASSLAGSGVYNEQFF. The DNA for the CDR3 is TGCGCCAGCAGCTTGGCCGGTAGCGGGGTATACAATGAGCAGTTCTTC.

In this sample, this clone turned up once. J is TRBJ1-1 and V is TRBV6-1; no reliable D call. This CDR3 comprises 12 residues. Trimming left V 4 bases short and J 3 bases short, with 6 bases between. Germline V CDR1 and CDR2: MNHNS, SASEGT. In DNA form, the CDR3 reads TGTGCCAGCAGTGGACAATACACTGAAGCTTTCTTT. This encodes CASSGQYTEAFF.